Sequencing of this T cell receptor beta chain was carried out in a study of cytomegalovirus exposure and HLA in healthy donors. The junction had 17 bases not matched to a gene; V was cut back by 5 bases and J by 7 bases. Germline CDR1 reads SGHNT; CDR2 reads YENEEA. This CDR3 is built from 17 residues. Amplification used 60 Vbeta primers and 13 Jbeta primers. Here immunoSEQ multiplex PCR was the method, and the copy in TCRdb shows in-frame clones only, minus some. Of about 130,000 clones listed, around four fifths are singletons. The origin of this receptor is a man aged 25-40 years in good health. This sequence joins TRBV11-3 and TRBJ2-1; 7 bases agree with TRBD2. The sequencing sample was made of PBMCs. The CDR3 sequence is CASSLYPGGTRGNEQFF. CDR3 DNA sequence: TGTGCCAGCAGCCTCTACCCGGGAGGCACCCGAGGAAATGAGCAGTTCTTC.